This is a list of T cell receptor beta chains from one sample in a study of radiotherapy plus CTLA-4 blockade in lung cancer. Assay used: immunoSEQ multiplex PCR; TCRdb lists only in-frame clones, some missing. This sample yields approximately 33,000 clones, of which 60% to 80% are seen a single time; 6.5% to 9.5% belongs to the top ten. The sequencing here drew on peripheral blood, taken from a patient treated with radiotherapy plus ipilimumab. Receptors originate from a human donor with non-small cell lung cancer who had stable disease on radiotherapy plus ipilimumab. The CDR3 runs from the conserved cysteine through the conserved F or W. Fields, in order: V gene, clone size, J gene, CDR3 length, CDR3 protein. Clone size appears in some rows only: once, few, many, or a class for an expanded clone.

>TRBV30|NA|TRBJ1-5|16
CAWAGTGGSVVQPQHF
>TRBV19|NA|TRBJ1-2|16
CASSQGRAGTNYGYTF
>TRBV29-1|NA|TRBJ2-5|11
CSVGSGETQYF
>TRBV6-7|few|TRBJ1-6|20
CASSYAYRVSHFDYNSPLHF
>TRBV28|NA|TRBJ1-1|13
CASRPYRGTEAFF
>TRBV18|NA|TRBJ2-3|15
CASSPGTAGTDTQYF
>TRBV9|NA|TRBJ1-1|15
CASSVTGGVNTEAFF
>TRBV4-1|NA|TRBJ2-2|17
CASSPKVGTEITGELFF
>TRBV9|NA|TRBJ1-6|15
CASSVVGDSNSPLHF
>TRBV4-3|NA|TRBJ2-1|18
CASSQDSGLVGRGNEQFF
>TRBV6-1|medium-sized|TRBJ2-3|15
CASSEEQGKADTQYF
>TRBV5-1|once|TRBJ2-1|16
CASSLHTSGGSNEQFF
>TRBV6-5|NA|TRBJ1-2|14
CASWETGSIHGYTF
>TRBV6-5|NA|TRBJ1-2|14
CASTGQGGAYGYTF
>TRBV6-5|NA|TRBJ1-5|16
CASSYLGIGNNQPQHF
>TRBV6-1|NA|TRBJ1-5|12
CASTEGSQPQHF
>TRBV5-4|NA|TRBJ2-1|16
CASSSQWTSGNNEQFF
>TRBV27|NA|TRBJ2-1|13
CASSTLRTNEQFF
>TRBV5-1|NA|TRBJ2-5|14
CASSLQRGGETQYF
>TRBV6-6|once|TRBJ2-5|16
CASRSPGQGVEETQYF
>TRBV19|NA|TRBJ1-1|11
CASMRGTEAFF
>TRBV12-5|NA|TRBJ2-3|14
CASGLELAGDTQYF
>TRBV19|NA|TRBJ1-2|14
CASSNDRGDYGYTF
>TRBV5-1|NA|TRBJ2-3|15
CASSLGSYGTDTQYF
>TRBV28|NA|TRBJ1-6|14
CASSFLQVRSPLHF
>TRBV7-3|once|TRBJ1-2|14
CASSTGRTGHGYTF
>TRBV7-9|NA|TRBJ1-2|14
CASSFGTNGYGYTF
>TRBV6-6|NA|TRBJ1-5|14
CASSYYGGAQPQHF
>TRBV5-4|once|TRBJ1-2|13
CASSVENGQGGTF
>TRBV7-2|NA|TRBJ1-3|15
CASSLDRATGNTIYF
>TRBV25-1|NA|TRBJ1-2|17
CASSDPTSTGEGYGYTF
>TRBV5-1|NA|TRBJ1-1|15
CASSPRTGSATEAFF
>TRBV4-1|NA|TRBJ1-1|16
CASSPGPAALNTEAFF
>TRBV28|NA|TRBJ1-5|13
CASSGRGSQPQHF
>TRBV28|few|TRBJ1-2|11
CASSGIWGYTF
>TRBV11-2|NA|TRBJ1-6|17
CASSLDLVISYNSPLHF
>TRBV9|NA|TRBJ2-6|20
CASSPRDSTGGNSGANVLTF
>TRBV6-5|NA|TRBJ2-5|14
CASSFGTGFSTQYF
>TRBV5-3|NA|TRBJ1-2|18
CARSFIGGVSFGCYGYTF
>TRBV11-2|NA|TRBJ2-3|17
CASSLSLAGIDTDTQYF
>TRBV7-8|NA|TRBJ1-6|14
CASSAVQGNSPLHF
>TRBV7-9|NA|TRBJ1-5|13
CASSSAGGVGQHF
>TRBV9|NA|TRBJ2-2|17
CASSAYRVPAETGELFF
>TRBV19|NA|TRBJ1-5|16
CASSIPRTVSFQPQHF
>TRBV4-2|NA|TRBJ1-6|14
CASSQPDRDSPLHF
>TRBV27|NA|TRBJ1-5|13
CASSFLSNQPQHF
>TRBV30|NA|TRBJ2-5|13
CAWNWAGQETQYF
>TRBV28|NA|TRBJ2-1|12
CASRGLPNEQFF
>TRBV2|NA|TRBJ1-1|14
CASSEIRRETEAFF
>TRBV27|once|TRBJ1-5|13
CASTSGRRQPQHF
>TRBV7-2|NA|TRBJ1-4|14
CASRSGGASEKLFF